These 13 T cell receptor beta chains share one sample of origin, sequenced in a study of blood T cell repertoires in COVID-19. Measured with immunoSEQ multiplex PCR; TCRdb has only the in-frame clones, and not every one. Of over 90,000 clones detected, around 90% appear once; the ten largest clones hold approximately 2%. What was sequenced was peripheral blood. These receptors were collected from a man aged 50 to 60 with active COVID-19.

The chain has TRBV18 and TRBJ2-2, with D perhaps TRBD1 (5 bases). Trimming took off 3 bases at V and 5 bases at J, with 16 bases between the two ends. This CDR3 comprises 16 residues. The germline CDR1 and CDR2 sequences are KGHSH and LQKENI. CDR3 sequence reads: CASSPPGRGLTGELFF. DNA of the CDR3: TGTGCCAGCTCACCCCCCGGTAGGGGCTTAACCGGGGAGCTGTTTTTT.

This sequence joins TRBV6-5 and TRBJ2-7, with a possible D match to TRBD1 (5 bases). Deletions cut 0 bases from V and 5 bases from J, with 17 bases between. The germline V gene has CDR1 MNHEY and CDR2 SVGAGI. The CDR3 runs 16 residues. CDR3 in DNA: TGTGCCAGCAGTTACTCGGCAGGGTCCCAAGGCGACGAGCAGTACTTC. Its translation: CASSYSAGSQGDEQYF.

The genes are TRBV4-2 and TRBJ1-2; TRBD1 matches at 10 bases. With 0 bases clipped from V and 4 bases from J, the junction kept 8 bases outside the gene matches. CDR3 length: 17 amino acids. Germline CDR1 is LGHNA and CDR2 is YNFKEQ. As DNA, the CDR3 is TGTGCCAGCAGCCAAGATCCCCGACAGGGGGCTAGCTATGGCTACACCTTC. It codes for CASSQDPRQGASYGYTF.

The chain employs TRBV5-5 and TRBJ1-4, with TRBD1 matching over 7 bases. The CDR3 covers 14 residues. Germline CDR1 is SGHKS and CDR2 is YYEKEE (reference sequence). V lost 5 bases to trimming and J lost 5 bases; unmatched junction nucleotides: 6. The CDR3 bases are TGTGCCAGCAGACGAGGGACAGCAAATGAAAAACTGTTTTTT. Amino acid sequence: CASRRGTANEKLFF.

The chain has TRBV19 and TRBJ1-5, with 9 bases lining up with TRBD1. CDR1 is LNHDA, CDR2 SQIVND, per germline (reference sequence). The ends lost 4 bases at V and 6 bases at J; junction bases unmatched: 4. The CDR3 is 14 residues long. The chain's CDR3 is CASSTTGGGQPQHF. The CDR3 coding sequence is TGTGCCAGTAGTACGACAGGGGGGGGTCAGCCCCAGCATTTT.

This chain joins TRBV9 and TRBJ1-1; no definite D call. This CDR3 region has 13 residues. Trimming removed 7 bases from V and 2 bases from J, with 12 bases in between. The V gene's germline CDR1 is SGDLS and CDR2 YYNGEE. This chain's CDR3 is CASSVAHNTEAFF. CDR3 nucleotide sequence: TGTGCCAGCTCTGTAGCCCACAACACTGAAGCTTTCTTT.

This chain connects TRBV7-9 to TRBJ2-3; D is perhaps TRBD2 (7 bases). CDR3 length: 16 amino acids. The germline V gene has CDR1 SEHNR and CDR2 FQNEAQ (reference sequence). Trimming pared 5 bases from V and 2 bases from J, leaving 17 bases between. As DNA, the CDR3 is TGTGCCAGCAGCCCCGGCGCGGGGGCCACCACAGATACGCAGTATTTT. Translation gives CASSPGAGATTDTQYF.

This clone occurred a few times. The CDR3 DNA sequence: TGTGCCAGTAGTATTAATCAGCGCTATGGCTACACCTTC. This gives the protein CASSINQRYGYTF. The chain recombines TRBV19 with TRBJ1-2, with D uncertain. V lost 3 bases and J lost 4, with 9 bases in between. Germline V CDR1 and CDR2: LNHDA, SQIVND (reference sequence). The CDR3 runs to 13 residues.

This clone turned up a few times. The chain is built from TRBV5-1 and TRBJ2-7; D perhaps matches TRBD1 (5 bases). Germline CDR1 SGHRS, CDR2 YFSETQ. CDR3 length: 15 amino acids. Trimming took 0 bases from V and 2 from J, leaving 12 bases between them. The CDR3 is CASSLEVQGPYEQYF. For the CDR3, the DNA is TGCGCCAGCAGCTTGGAGGTCCAGGGTCCCTACGAGCAGTACTTC.

The J gene is TRBJ2-1, the V gene TRBV18, with 7 bases matching TRBD1. Germline trimming cut 5 bases from V and 4 bases from J; bases unmatched to any gene: 29. Germline-derived CDR1 and CDR2 are KGHSH and LQKENI. The CDR3 totals 22 residues. The CDR3 DNA reads as TGTGCCAGCTCATCAAGAGGACAGGACTCTACGCGGCGGGCCCTTCCTTACAATGAGCAGTTCTTC. Its protein is CASSSRGQDSTRRALPYNEQFF.

This clone came up a few times. The rearrangement joins TRBV9 to TRBJ1-5; D remains ambiguous. The V gene's germline CDR1 is SGDLS and CDR2 YYNGEE. CDR3 length equals 14 residues. V was trimmed by 0 bases and J by 7 bases, leaving 11 bases between them. This CDR3 is CASSVDPTQQPQHF. CDR3 bases: TGTGCCAGCAGCGTAGACCCCACGCAGCAGCCCCAGCATTTT. Using reference TRBV9 and TRBJ1-5 for the parts outside the CDR3, the full variable domain is DSGVTQTPKHLITATGQRVTLRCSPRSGDLSVYWYQQSLDQGLQFLIQYYNGEERAKGNILERFSAQQFPDLHSELNLSSLELGDSALYFCASSVDPTQQPQHFGDGTRLSIL.

The V gene is TRBV5-1, the J gene TRBJ2-1; 8 bases fit TRBD1. J gave up 0 bases and V 4 bases, and 12 bases lay outside the gene matches. The CDR3 contains 18 residues. Germline V lookup: CDR1 SGHRS, CDR2 YFSETQ. CDR3 loop: CASSPRTGTPSSYNEQFF. CDR3 coding DNA: TGCGCCAGCAGCCCAAGGACAGGGACCCCCAGCTCCTACAATGAGCAGTTCTTC.

The chain carries TRBV5-1 and TRBJ2-6; 7 bases agree with TRBD1. Germline V gene lookup returns CDR1 SGHRS and CDR2 YFSETQ. Losses at the gene ends were 2 bases for V and 0 bases for J; bases not matched to a gene: 5. CDR3 length: 17 residues. In DNA form, the CDR3 reads TGCGCCAGCAGCTTTCAGGGGGTCCCCTCTGGGGCCAACGTCCTGACTTTC. It translates to CASSFQGVPSGANVLTF.